These 15 T cell receptor beta chains were sequenced from one sample in a study of T cells after posttransplantation cyclophosphamide. This table comes from immunoSEQ multiplex PCR, and its TCRdb copy is limited to in-frame clones, with some not included. Of roughly 30,000 clones listed, about 87% are singletons. Sequenced: PBMCs. Every receptor here comes from a middle-aged woman with a blood cancer, CMV-positive, and with a related stem cell donor.

The chain combines TRBV25-1 with TRBJ1-2; 8 bases align to TRBD1. Germline values: CDR1 MGHDK, CDR2 SYGVNS. The ends lost 3 bases at V and 1 base at J; junction bases unmatched: 13. This CDR3 has 18 residues. CDR3 nucleotides: TGTGCCAGCAGTGATAGTCGGACAGGGTTACCGAATAACTATGGCTACACCTTC. This encodes CASSDSRTGLPNNYGYTF.

V usage is TRBV14 and J usage is TRBJ2-5, with unresolved D. The CDR3 is 14 amino acids. Germline V gene data show CDR1 as SGHDN and CDR2 as FVKESK. The V and J ends lost 5 bases and 3 bases respectively, with 13 bases between them. The CDR3 nucleotides are TGTGCCAGCAGCGGAGACTTGCTGAAAGAGACCCAGTACTTC. Amino acids: CASSGDLLKETQYF. The entire variable domain, with the rest obtained from reference TRBV14 and TRBJ2-5, is as follows: EAGVTQFPSHSVIEKGQTVTLRCDPISGHDNLYWYRRVMGKEIKFLLHFVKESKQDESGMPNNRFLAERTGGTYSTLKVQPAELEDSGVYFCASSGDLLKETQYFGPGTRLLVL.

The V and J genes are TRBV7-2 and TRBJ1-2; TRBD1 matches at 7 bases. Losses at the gene ends were 5 bases for V and 2 bases for J; bases not matched to a gene: 5. Germline CDR1 and CDR2: SGHTA and FQGNSA. CDR3 size: 14 residues. The CDR3 DNA follows: TGTGCCAGCAGCCGTACAGGGGTCAACTATGGCTACACCTTC. It codes for CASSRTGVNYGYTF.

This sequence joins TRBV5-4 and TRBJ2-5, with TRBD2 matching over 7 bases. J gave up 4 bases and V 4 bases, and 13 bases lay outside the gene matches. The CDR3 is 16 residues long. Germline V gene data show CDR1 as SGHNT and CDR2 as YYREEE (reference sequence). The CDR3 is CASSPFSSGVGETQYF. The CDR3 DNA sequence: TGTGCCAGCAGCCCGTTTTCCAGCGGGGTTGGAGAGACCCAGTACTTC.

CDR3 nucleotides: TGTGCCAGCTCACCACTTGGGGGCCCCGAAGCTTTCTTT. As protein: CASSPLGGPEAFF. This chain joins TRBV18 and TRBJ1-1, with D possibly being TRBD1 (6 bases). From germline, CDR1 is KGHSH and CDR2 LQKENI. This CDR3 spans 13 amino acids. The ends were cut back, 1 base at V and 8 bases at J, with 11 bases in the middle. Full variable domain (rest looked up from reference TRBV18 and TRBJ1-1): NAGVMQNPRHLVRRRGQEARLRCSPMKGHSHVYWYRQLPEEGLKFMVYLQKENIIDESGMPKERFSAEFPKEGPSILRIQQVVRGDSAAYFCASSPLGGPEAFFGQGTRLTVV.

The sample holds a few counts of this clone. This chain joins TRBV5-1 and TRBJ2-1, with D tentatively TRBD2 (6 bases). The length of the CDR3 is 16 residues. In germline, CDR1 is SGHRS, CDR2 YFSETQ. Trimming stripped 0 bases from V and 4 bases from J, with 14 bases between. The CDR3 DNA is TGCGCCAGCAGCTTGGAACGGGGGACCGTTTACAATGAGCAGTTCTTC. Its translation is CASSLERGTVYNEQFF.

V is TRBV6-6 and J is TRBJ1-1, with D possibly being TRBD1 (6 bases). The V end lost 2 bases, the J end lost 10 bases, and 23 bases lay between the germline ends. CDR1 is MNHNY and CDR2 is SVGAGI in the germline V gene (reference sequence). This CDR3 has 16 amino acids. The CDR3 here is CASSYTDRLLWQRAFF. The CDR3 DNA reads as TGTGCCAGCAGTTACACAGACAGGCTTCTGTGGCAAAGAGCTTTCTTT.

The CDR3 DNA reads as TGCGCCAGCAGCCAAGAACCAGGGGGCGCGAACACTGAAGCTTTCTTT. It encodes CASSQEPGGANTEAFF. The chain recombines TRBV4-1 with TRBJ1-1; 8 positions match TRBD1. Unmatched junction bases numbered 4, after V lost 0 bases and J lost 1 base. Germline V lookup: CDR1 MGHRA, CDR2 YSYEKL. This CDR3 comprises 16 residues.

The chain links TRBV4-3 to TRBJ1-6; the D gene is possibly TRBD1 (5 bases). In germline, CDR1 is LGHNA, CDR2 YSLEER. V was cut by 1 base and J by 7 bases, with 11 bases left in between. This CDR3 is built from 15 residues. This chain's CDR3 is CASSQGEQVNSPLHF. CDR3 DNA: TGCGCCAGCAGCCAAGGCGAACAGGTGAATTCACCCCTCCACTTT.

The rearrangement uses TRBV9 and TRBJ1-4, with 9 positions matching TRBD1. The CDR3 is 15 amino acids. V lost 4 bases to trimming and J lost 8 bases; unmatched junction nucleotides: 9. Germline assignment: CDR1 SGDLS and CDR2 YYNGEE. The CDR3 region has the DNA TGTGCCAGCAGCCTAACAGGGGGCGCTAGGGAAAAACTGTTTTTT. It translates to CASSLTGGAREKLFF. The variable domain in full, completed from reference TRBV9 and TRBJ1-4, reads DSGVTQTPKHLITATGQRVTLRCSPRSGDLSVYWYQQSLDQGLQFLIQYYNGEERAKGNILERFSAQQFPDLHSELNLSSLELGDSALYFCASSLTGGAREKLFFGSGTQLSVL.

This clone is deemed medium-sized. The CDR3 coding sequence is TGTGCCAGCACGGCGGGGCGCTATGGCTACACCTTC. This codes for CASTAGRYGYTF. The V and J genes are TRBV6-6 and TRBJ1-2; D is perhaps TRBD1 (5 bases). V shed 7 bases and J shed 4 bases, with 10 bases lying between them. Germline V gene lookup returns CDR1 MNHNY and CDR2 SVGAGI (reference sequence). The CDR3 totals 12 residues.

This chain connects TRBV28 to TRBJ2-1; TRBD1 agrees at 11 bases. Per germline, CDR1 MDHEN and CDR2 SYDVKM. The CDR3 is 16 amino acids. The V segment lost 3 bases and the J segment 2 bases; nucleotides outside the gene matches: 3. The CDR3 DNA follows: TGTGCCAGCAGTTTGGGACAGGGGGTACCCTACAATGAGCAGTTCTTC. Residues: CASSLGQGVPYNEQFF. Combining the CDR3 with reference TRBV28 and TRBJ2-1 gives the whole variable domain DVKVTQSSRYLVKRTGEKVFLECVQDMDHENMFWYRQDPGLGLRLIYFSYDVKMKEKGDIPEGYSVSREKKERFSLILESASTNQTSMYLCASSLGQGVPYNEQFFGPGTRLTVL.

This chain connects TRBV10-3 to TRBJ1-5, with D perhaps matching TRBD1 (6 bases). CDR3 length: 15 residues. Germline V gives CDR1 ENHRY, CDR2 SYGVKD. With 6 bases removed from V and 0 bases from J, the gap between germline ends came to 12 bases. CDR3 nucleotide sequence: TGTGCCATCAGCACGGACAGAAATAGCAATCAGCCCCAGCATTTT. Translated, it gives CAISTDRNSNQPQHF.

The chain recombines TRBV4-3 with TRBJ2-7, with TRBD2 identical over 10 bases. CDR1 is LGHNA and CDR2 is YSLEER in the germline V gene. CDR3 length: 15 residues. The ends lost 4 bases at V and 4 bases at J; junction bases unmatched: 7. Here the CDR3 reads CASSLERGGRYEQYF. The CDR3 DNA reads TGCGCCAGCAGCCTGGAGCGGGGGGGCCGATACGAGCAGTACTTC.

The V gene is TRBV6-5, the J gene TRBJ2-3; 8 nucleotides align to TRBD1. The CDR3 has 16 amino acids. V gave up 0 bases and J gave up 3 bases; unmatched junction bases: 5. Germline CDR1 reads MNHEY; CDR2 reads SVGAGI. The CDR3 DNA is TGTGCCAGCAGTTACTCGATGGGACAGGTGACAGATACGCAGTATTTT. Its translation is CASSYSMGQVTDTQYF.